This T cell receptor (beta chain) was identified during a study of blood T cell repertoires in COVID-19. Study-level information: Samples of COVID-19 (acute and convalescent) were obtained from the United States, Italy and Spain. PBMCs, B-cell-depleted T cells, or T cells were the source of the cDNA or gDNA that made up the material.

The V and J ends lost 5 bases and 0 bases, in that order; junction bases with no gene match: 10. Germline CDR1 SGHTA, CDR2 FQGNSA. The CDR3 totals 17 residues. Original methodology: Researchers report that nucleated cell counts were estimated from reference gene primer amplification. Assay: immunoSEQ multiplex PCR; the TCRdb copy retains only in-frame clones and omits some. V, J and clone size were drawn from that table, and D and trimming were deduced from the DNA. In the table there are 75,000 to 100,000 clones, roughly three quarters of which are singletons. The origin of this receptor is a woman of 80 years or more with acute or convalescent COVID-19. This sequence joins TRBV7-2 and TRBJ1-3; 7 nucleotides line up with TRBD1. Sequencing input: peripheral blood. In nucleotides, the CDR3 is TGTGCCAGCAGCCCCCGGACAGGTGATACCTCTGGAAACACCATATATTTT. Its translation is CASSPRTGDTSGNTIYF. Supplemented by reference TRBV7-2 and TRBJ1-3, the full variable domain reads GAGVSQSPSNKVTEKGKDVELRCDPISGHTALYWYRQSLGQGLEFLIYFQGNSAPDKSGLPSDRFSAERTGGSVSTLTIQRTQQEDSAVYLCASSPRTGDTSGNTIYFGEGSWLTVV.